The clone carrying this TCR beta chain was seen more than once but under ten times. Its antigen is still unknown. The CDR3 consists of 16 residues. Per the germline V gene, CDR1 is SGHNT and CDR2 is YENEEA. The V and J ends lost 2 bases and 6 bases, in that order; junction bases with no gene match: 3. The data were taken from a study of cytomegalovirus exposure and HLA in healthy donors. Whole-study results and caveats: TCR beta sequences reportedly predicted the HLA-A and HLA-B alleles of most subjects accurately.

The PCR had 60 Vbeta and 13 Jbeta primers. Some clones are missing from TCRdb's copy, which holds only in-frame ones; the method was immunoSEQ multiplex PCR. In the table there are approximately 190,000 clones, about 13% of which are singletons. This receptor was taken from a man in his fifties in good health and CMV-seropositive. This rearrangement joins TRBV11-3 to TRBJ2-2; 13 bases line up with TRBD2. The material sequenced was PBMCs. For the CDR3, the DNA is TGTGCCAGCAGCTTAAGACTAGCGGGGGGTTCCGGGGAGCTGTTTTTT. Translating gives CASSLRLAGGSGELFF.